These 17 T cell receptor beta chains were sequenced from one sample in a study of T cell responses to AZD1222 COVID-19 vaccine (dated by TCRdb to the early 2020s). Per the publication, the time point label means: baseline before first vaccination. Library preparation was by the immunoSEQ multiplex PCR assay. TCRdb provides this immuneACCESS table in a form limited to in-frame rearrangements. Some clones are lacking; in checked studies, under half of them reflect an unresolved V gene, and why the rest are absent is not known. Counted in this sample were around 160,000 clones; approximately 94% of them appeared once. In total, the top ten clones hold 0.64% of the sample. Sequenced material: peripheral blood, taken on day 0 of AZD1222 vaccination. These receptors all come from an adult in good health.

The rearrangement uses TRBV11-2 and TRBJ1-4; D uncertain. The ends were cut back, 1 base at V and 8 bases at J, with 14 bases in the middle. This CDR3 is built from 15 residues. The V gene's germline CDR1 is SGHAT and CDR2 FQNNGV. CDR3 region: CASSLGPGVWEKLFF. Written as DNA, the CDR3 is TGTGCCAGCAGCTTAGGCCCAGGCGTTTGGGAAAAACTGTTTTTT.

Here the CDR3 reads CASSLRNSANYGYTF. In DNA, the CDR3 is TGTGCCAGCAGCTTGAGAAACTCAGCTAACTATGGCTACACCTTC. The chain has TRBV11-2 and TRBJ1-2, with D uncertain. The CDR3 has 15 amino acids. With 3 bases removed from V and 0 bases from J, the gap between germline ends came to 11 bases. Per the germline V gene, CDR1 is SGHAT and CDR2 is FQNNGV.

V usage is TRBV7-6 and J usage is TRBJ2-5; TRBD2 is a possible D gene (6 bases). Trimming removed 4 bases from V and 0 bases from J, with 18 bases in between. CDR3 length: 17 residues. Germline V lookup: CDR1 SGHVS, CDR2 FNYEAQ. In DNA, the CDR3 is TGTGCCAGCAGCTCTCGGGGAGGCGGGACGTACCAAGAGACCCAGTACTTC. It specifies CASSSRGGGTYQETQYF.

The chain recombines TRBV7-8 with TRBJ1-5; D is unclear. V lost 5 bases and J lost 5, with 16 bases in between. Germline V gives CDR1 SGHVS, CDR2 FQNEAQ. This CDR3 comprises 15 residues. CDR3: CASSPALTWDQPQHF. The DNA for the CDR3 is TGTGCCAGCAGCCCAGCACTAACCTGGGATCAGCCCCAGCATTTT.

The rearrangement links TRBV2 to TRBJ2-4; D is unresolved. The CDR3 consists of 13 residues. V was pared by 8 bases and J by 2 bases, with 10 bases between. Germline assignment: CDR1 SNHLY and CDR2 FYNNEI. CDR3 loop: CASGESTKNIQYF. CDR3 in DNA: TGTGCCAGCGGGGAAAGTACCAAAAACATTCAGTACTTC.

The genes are TRBV19 and TRBJ2-5; weak D call: TRBD1 (6 bases). The CDR3 consists of 13 residues. The germline V and J ends were trimmed by 5 bases and 5 bases, with 12 bases remaining between them. Germline V gene data show CDR1 as LNHDA and CDR2 as SQIVND (reference sequence). The CDR3: CASSLGQLETQYF. The CDR3 coding sequence is TGTGCCAGTAGTCTCGGACAGTTGGAGACCCAGTACTTC.

The chain combines TRBV7-2 with TRBJ2-2, with 7 bases that match TRBD2. Looked up from germline, CDR1 is SGHTA and CDR2 is FQGNSA. The CDR3 length is 13 residues. V shed 5 bases, J shed 6 bases, and the junction held 3 bases outside the gene matches. The CDR3 bases are TGTGCCAGCAGCGAAGGGAGGGCCGGGGAGCTGTTTTTT. This translates into CASSEGRAGELFF. Full variable domain (outside the CDR3, taken from reference TRBV7-2 and TRBJ2-2): GAGVSQSPSNKVTEKGKDVELRCDPISGHTALYWYRQSLGQGLEFLIYFQGNSAPDKSGLPSDRFSAERTGGSVSTLTIQRTQQEDSAVYLCASSEGRAGELFFGEGSRLTVL.

The table lists this clone with a count of one. The chain's CDR3 is CASSLEGGTGELFF. CDR3 DNA: TGCGCCAGCAGCCTAGAGGGGGGGACCGGGGAGCTGTTTTTT. The chain combines TRBV4-1 with TRBJ2-2, with D perhaps matching TRBD2 (7 bases). CDR1 is MGHRA and CDR2 is YSYEKL in the germline V gene. V lost 4 bases to trimming and J lost 5 bases, with 11 bases between them. This CDR3 has 14 amino acids.

This clone is a singleton in its sample. Sequence at one end of the junction differs from germline and may be a read error. The genes are TRBV7-2 and TRBJ1-1, with D possibly matching TRBD1 (5 bases). The CDR3 is 14 residues long. Germline V lookup: CDR1 SGHTA, CDR2 FQGNSA. CDR3 in DNA: TGTGCCGGCAGAAAGGGCCCGGGGGACACTGAAGCTTTCTTT. Encoded protein: CAGRKGPGDTEAFF.

V usage is TRBV6-4 and J usage is TRBJ2-3, with D maybe TRBD2 (5 bases). Germline V CDR1 and CDR2: MRHNA, SNTAGT. The V end lost 6 bases, the J end lost 0 bases, and 10 bases lay between the germline ends. The CDR3 totals 14 residues. DNA for the CDR3: TGTGCCAGCAGAACTAGTGCTAGCACAGATACGCAGTATTTT. Translated, it gives CASRTSASTDTQYF.

J is TRBJ1-3 and V is TRBV11-2; tentatively, D is TRBD1 (6 bases). Trimming took 3 bases from V and 0 from J, leaving 12 bases between them. The CDR3 is 16 residues long. Germline V gene sequence: CDR1 SGHAT, CDR2 FQNNGV. The chain's CDR3 is CASSLGHSNSGNTIYF. CDR3 in DNA: TGTGCCAGCAGCTTGGGACATAGCAACTCTGGAAACACCATATATTTT. Supplemented by reference TRBV11-2 and TRBJ1-3, the full variable domain reads EAGVAQSPRYKIIEKRQSVAFWCNPISGHATLYWYQQILGQGPKLLIQFQNNGVVDDSQLPKDRFSAERLKGVDSTLKIQPAKLEDSAVYLCASSLGHSNSGNTIYFGEGSWLTVV.

The chain links TRBV18 to TRBJ1-6; D ambiguous. This CDR3 comprises 16 residues. Germline values: CDR1 KGHSH, CDR2 LQKENI. V was shortened by 2 bases and J by 0 bases, with 8 bases between the two germline ends. The CDR3 region is CASSPSLSSYNSPLHF. The CDR3 coding sequence is TGTGCCAGCTCACCATCCCTGAGCTCCTATAATTCACCCCTCCACTTT.

The genes are TRBV27 and TRBJ1-2, with D unresolved. V lost 6 bases, J lost 7 bases, and 12 bases lay in between. Germline CDR1 is MNHEY and CDR2 is SMNVEV (reference sequence). The CDR3 loop spans 12 amino acids. CDR3 residues: CASRGIAGGYTF. The DNA for the CDR3 is TGTGCCAGCAGGGGGATCGCGGGTGGCTACACCTTC.

The chain uses TRBV12-5 and TRBJ2-3; D is ambiguous. Germline CDR1 and CDR2: LGHNT and FRNRAP. V was cut by 1 base and J by 3 bases, with 2 bases left in between. The CDR3 extends over 12 amino acids. The CDR3 nucleotides read TGTGCTAGTGGTTTGGATACAGATACGCAGTATTTT. It yields the protein CASGLDTDTQYF.

The rearrangement joins TRBV5-1 to TRBJ2-3; D might be TRBD1 or TRBD2, each matching 5 bases. CDR1 and CDR2 (germline): SGHRS, YFSETQ. Between the trimmed V and J ends, which lost 0 bases and 4 bases, there was a span of 12 bases. The CDR3 length is 15 residues. The chain's CDR3 is CASSLGGALADTQYF. CDR3 in DNA: TGCGCCAGCAGCTTGGGAGGGGCCCTGGCAGATACGCAGTATTTT.

J is TRBJ1-2 and V is TRBV7-9; D is possibly TRBD1 (6 bases). Trimming took 5 bases from V and 12 from J, leaving 10 bases between them. The germline CDR1 and CDR2 sequences are SEHNR and FQNEAQ (reference sequence). This CDR3 has 10 residues. CDR3 DNA: TGTGCCAGCAGCCGGGACATTAACACCTTC. This sequence encodes CASSRDINTF.

This chain uses TRBV9 with TRBJ1-1, with a tentative D call TRBD1 (6 bases). CDR3 length: 16 residues. Trimming took off 7 bases at V and 1 base at J, with 20 bases between the two ends. Per germline, CDR1 SGDLS and CDR2 YYNGEE. For the CDR3, the DNA is TGTGCCAGCGGCCTAGGGGGAATCCCACGGAACACTGAAGCTTTCTTT. This encodes CASGLGGIPRNTEAFF.